One and the same sample provided the 4 T cell receptor beta chains below, sequenced in a study of blood T cell repertoires in COVID-19. Here immunoSEQ multiplex PCR was the method, and the copy in TCRdb shows in-frame clones only, minus some. The sample lists 250,000 to 400,000 clones, about nine tenths occurring once. Specimen: peripheral blood. The receptors stem from a woman in her 30s with COVID-19, enrolled during active disease.

The chain links TRBV2 to TRBJ1-3; perhaps TRBD1 as D (6 bases). V lost 0 bases and J lost 4, with 13 bases in between. In germline, CDR1 is SNHLY, CDR2 FYNNEI. The CDR3 covers 16 residues. The CDR3 DNA sequence: TGTGCCAGCAGTGAAGCGCTGGGCAGGGGAGGAAACACCATATATTTT. Translating it yields CASSEALGRGGNTIYF.

V usage is TRBV12-2 and J usage is TRBJ2-1; the DNA was not used to check the table's D call, TRBD2. TRBV12-2 is assigned pseudogene status. The CDR3 loop spans 13 amino acids. CDR3 nucleotides: TGTGCAAGTCGCCCCCTAGCGGTTAATGAGCAGTTCTTC. Encoded protein: CASRPLAVNEQFF.

The rearrangement links TRBV5-5 to TRBJ2-7; 10 bases fit TRBD2. The CDR3 contains 15 residues. Trimming took 4 bases from V and 3 from J; bases not matched to a gene: 7. Germline CDR1 reads SGHKS; CDR2 reads YYEKEE (reference sequence). CDR3 nucleotide sequence: TGTGCCAGCAGCCCGGAGACTAGCGGGTTCTACGAGCAGTACTTC. This codes for CASSPETSGFYEQYF. The full variable domain, rest sourced from reference TRBV5-5 and TRBJ2-7, is DAGVTQSPTHLIKTRGQQVTLRCSPISGHKSVSWYQQVLGQGPQFIFQYYEKEERGRGNFPDRFSARQFPNYSSELNVNALLLGDSALYLCASSPETSGFYEQYFGPGTRLTVT.

The chain is built from TRBV5-1 and TRBJ2-1; 10 positions agree with TRBD2. Germline V gene sequence: CDR1 SGHRS, CDR2 YFSETQ. V lost 5 bases, J lost 1 base, and 3 bases stayed unmatched. The CDR3 is 15 amino acids. The CDR3 DNA is TGCGCCAGCAGATCTAGCGGGGGTTCCTACAATGAGCAGTTCTTC. This encodes CASRSSGGSYNEQFF.